This T cell receptor (beta chain) was captured by sequencing in a study of CD8 T cells in Susac syndrome. Peripheral blood CD8+ and CD4+ T cells were profiled by TCR beta sequencing. Through negative isolation, CD4+ and CD8+ T cells were obtained, while TEMRA cells were enriched using FACS. The CDR3 spans 16 residues. J gave up 6 bases and V 6 bases, and 11 bases lay outside the gene matches. Germline values: CDR1 MNHEY, CDR2 SVGEGT. Points from the study as a whole: The number of individuals included in the study's TCR sequencing and HLA analysis was acknowledged as relatively small.

About this clonotype: What it binds is unknown.

Random-hexamer reverse transcription was applied to roughly 0.5 to 1 ug RNA. immunoSEQ multiplex PCR amplified TCR beta CDR3 across 54 Vbeta, 13 Jbeta. TCRdb passed the immunoSEQ multiplex PCR reads through MiXCR, listing each CDR3 protein once. The sample comprises some 180,000 distinct CDR3 sequences, approximately 95% of which are singletons, and less than 0.12% rests with the top ten. Sequenced material: CD4+ T cells from PBMCs. The J gene is TRBJ2-2, the V gene TRBV6-2 or TRBV6-3, with TRBD2 identical over 9 bases. The sequence derives from a human donor in good health. The CDR3 region is CASSHRVAGVAGELFF. CDR3 sequence (DNA): TGTGCCAGCAGCCACCGAGTAGCGGGAGTGGCCGGGGAGCTGTTTTTT.